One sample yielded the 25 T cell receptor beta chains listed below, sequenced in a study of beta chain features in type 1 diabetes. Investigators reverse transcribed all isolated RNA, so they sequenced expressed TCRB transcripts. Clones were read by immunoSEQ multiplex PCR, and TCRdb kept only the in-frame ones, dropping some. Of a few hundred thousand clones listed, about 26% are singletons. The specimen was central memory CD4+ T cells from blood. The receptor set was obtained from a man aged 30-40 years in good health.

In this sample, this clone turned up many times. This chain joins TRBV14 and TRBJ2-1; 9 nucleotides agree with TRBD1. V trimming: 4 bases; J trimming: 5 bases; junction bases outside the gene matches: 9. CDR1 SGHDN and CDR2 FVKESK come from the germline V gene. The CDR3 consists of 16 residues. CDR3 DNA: TGTGCCAGCAGCCCCCAGACAGGGGGATGGAACAATGAGCAGTTCTTC. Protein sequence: CASSPQTGGWNNEQFF. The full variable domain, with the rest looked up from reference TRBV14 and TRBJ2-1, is EAGVTQFPSHSVIEKGQTVTLRCDPISGHDNLYWYRRVMGKEIKFLLHFVKESKQDESGMPNNRFLAERTGGTYSTLKVQPAELEDSGVYFCASSPQTGGWNNEQFFGPGTRLTVL.

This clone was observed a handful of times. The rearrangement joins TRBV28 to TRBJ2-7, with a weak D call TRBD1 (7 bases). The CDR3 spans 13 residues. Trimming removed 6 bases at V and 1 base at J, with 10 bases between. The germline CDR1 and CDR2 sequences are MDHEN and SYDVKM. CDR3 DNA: TGTGCCAGCAGGCGGGACAGTTCCTACGAGCAGTACTTC. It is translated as CASRRDSSYEQYF. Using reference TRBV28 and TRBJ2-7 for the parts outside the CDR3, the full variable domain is DVKVTQSSRYLVKRTGEKVFLECVQDMDHENMFWYRQDPGLGLRLIYFSYDVKMKEKGDIPEGYSVSREKKERFSLILESASTNQTSMYLCASRRDSSYEQYFGPGTRLTVT.

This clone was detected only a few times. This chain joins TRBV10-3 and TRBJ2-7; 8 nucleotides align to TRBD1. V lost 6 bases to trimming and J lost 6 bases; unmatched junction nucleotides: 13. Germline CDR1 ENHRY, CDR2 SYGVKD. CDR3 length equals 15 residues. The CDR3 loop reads CAISQPGQGSIEQYF. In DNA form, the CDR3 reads TGTGCCATCAGCCAACCCGGACAGGGATCTATCGAGCAGTACTTC.

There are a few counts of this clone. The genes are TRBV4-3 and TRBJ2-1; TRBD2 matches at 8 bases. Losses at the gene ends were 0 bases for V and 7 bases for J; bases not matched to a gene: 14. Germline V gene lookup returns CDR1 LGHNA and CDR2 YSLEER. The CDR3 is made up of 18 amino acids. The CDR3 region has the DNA TGCGCCAGCAGCCAAGATCCCTCTCGGCGCGGGAGGTCAAATGAGCAGTTCTTC. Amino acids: CASSQDPSRRGRSNEQFF.

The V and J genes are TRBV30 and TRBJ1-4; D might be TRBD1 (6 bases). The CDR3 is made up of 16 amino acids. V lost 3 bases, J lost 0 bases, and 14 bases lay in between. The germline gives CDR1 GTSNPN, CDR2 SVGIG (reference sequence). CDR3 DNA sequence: TGTGCCTGGAGGCCGGGACAAAAGGCAACTAATGAAAAACTGTTTTTT. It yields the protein CAWRPGQKATNEKLFF.

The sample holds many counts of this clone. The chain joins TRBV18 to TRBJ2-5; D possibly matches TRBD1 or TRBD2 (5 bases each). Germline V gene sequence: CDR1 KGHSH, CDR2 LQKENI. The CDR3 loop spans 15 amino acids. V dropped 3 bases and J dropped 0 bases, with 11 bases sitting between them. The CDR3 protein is CASSPPGTYQETQYF. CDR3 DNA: TGTGCCAGCTCACCTCCTGGGACGTACCAAGAGACCCAGTACTTC.

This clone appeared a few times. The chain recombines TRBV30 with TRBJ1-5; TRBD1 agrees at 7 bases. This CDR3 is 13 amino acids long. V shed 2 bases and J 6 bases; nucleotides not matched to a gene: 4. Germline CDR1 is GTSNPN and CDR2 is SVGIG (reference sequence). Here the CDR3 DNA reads TGTGCCTGGAGTTCCGGACAGGCTCAGCCCCAGCATTTT. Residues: CAWSSGQAQPQHF.

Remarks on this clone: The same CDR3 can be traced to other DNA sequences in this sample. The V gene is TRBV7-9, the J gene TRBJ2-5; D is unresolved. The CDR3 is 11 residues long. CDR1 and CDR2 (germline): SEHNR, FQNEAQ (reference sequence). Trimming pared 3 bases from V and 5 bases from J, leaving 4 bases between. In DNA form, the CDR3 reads TGTGCCAGCAGCTTTGGGGAGACCCAGTACTTC. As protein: CASSFGETQYF. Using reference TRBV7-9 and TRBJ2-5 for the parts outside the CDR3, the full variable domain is DTGVSQNPRHKITKRGQNVTFRCDPISEHNRLYWYRQTLGQGPEFLTYFQNEAQLEKSRLLSDRFSAERPKGSFSTLEIQRTEQGDSAMYLCASSFGETQYFGPGTRLLVL.

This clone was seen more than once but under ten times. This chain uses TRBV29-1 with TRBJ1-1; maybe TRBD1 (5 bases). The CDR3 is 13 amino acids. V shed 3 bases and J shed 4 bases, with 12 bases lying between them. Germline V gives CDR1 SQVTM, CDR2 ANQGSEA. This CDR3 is CSVEAGFSTEAFF. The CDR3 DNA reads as TGCAGCGTTGAGGCAGGGTTTAGCACTGAAGCTTTCTTT.

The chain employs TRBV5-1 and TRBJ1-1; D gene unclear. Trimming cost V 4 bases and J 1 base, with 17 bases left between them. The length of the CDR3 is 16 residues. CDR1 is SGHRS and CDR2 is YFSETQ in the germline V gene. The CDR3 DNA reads TGCGCCAGCAGCCCGACGGGATACGGTGGGAACACTGAAGCTTTCTTT. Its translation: CASSPTGYGGNTEAFF.

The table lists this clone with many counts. The DNA of the CDR3 is TGTGCCTGGACTAGCGGGAGCAGCTCCTACAATGAGCAGTTCTTC. Its translation: CAWTSGSSSYNEQFF. The genes are TRBV30 and TRBJ2-1; 10 bases agree with TRBD2. The CDR3 sequence is 15 residues long. Germline-derived CDR1 and CDR2 are GTSNPN and SVGIG (reference sequence). The V segment lost 4 bases and the J segment 0 bases; nucleotides outside the gene matches: 3.

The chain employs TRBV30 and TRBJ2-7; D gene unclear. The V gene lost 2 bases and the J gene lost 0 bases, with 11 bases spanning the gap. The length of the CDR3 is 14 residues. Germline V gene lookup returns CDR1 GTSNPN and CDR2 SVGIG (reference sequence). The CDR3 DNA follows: TGTGCCTGGAGTAGTACGGGTCGCTCCTACGAGCAGTACTTC. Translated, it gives CAWSSTGRSYEQYF.

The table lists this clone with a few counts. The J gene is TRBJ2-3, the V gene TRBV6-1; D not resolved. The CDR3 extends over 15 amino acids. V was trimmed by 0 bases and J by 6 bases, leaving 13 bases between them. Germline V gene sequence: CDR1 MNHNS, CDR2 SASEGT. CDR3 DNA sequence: TGTGCCAGCAGTGAAGCGCTTCGAGGCGCGGATACGCAGTATTTT. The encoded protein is CASSEALRGADTQYF.

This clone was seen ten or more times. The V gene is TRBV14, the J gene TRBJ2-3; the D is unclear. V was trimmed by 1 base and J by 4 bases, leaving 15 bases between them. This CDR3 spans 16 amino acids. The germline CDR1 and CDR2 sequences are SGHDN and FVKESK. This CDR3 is CASSQGIRTKSDTQYF. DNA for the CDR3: TGTGCCAGCAGCCAAGGAATCCGCACCAAATCAGATACGCAGTATTTT.

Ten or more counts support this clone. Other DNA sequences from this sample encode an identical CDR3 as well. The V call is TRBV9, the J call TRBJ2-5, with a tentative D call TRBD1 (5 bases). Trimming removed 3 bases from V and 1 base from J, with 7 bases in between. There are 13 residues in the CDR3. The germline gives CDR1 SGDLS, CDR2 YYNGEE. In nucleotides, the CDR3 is TGTGCCAGCAGCGCGGACATCCAAGAGACCCAGTACTTC. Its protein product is CASSADIQETQYF.

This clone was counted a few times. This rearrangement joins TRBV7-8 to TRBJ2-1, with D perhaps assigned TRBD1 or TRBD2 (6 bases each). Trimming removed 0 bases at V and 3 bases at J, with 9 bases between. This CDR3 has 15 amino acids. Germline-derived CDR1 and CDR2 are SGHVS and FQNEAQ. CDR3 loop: CASSLAGGNYNEQFF. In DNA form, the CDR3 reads TGTGCCAGCAGCTTAGCGGGGGGCAACTACAATGAGCAGTTCTTC.

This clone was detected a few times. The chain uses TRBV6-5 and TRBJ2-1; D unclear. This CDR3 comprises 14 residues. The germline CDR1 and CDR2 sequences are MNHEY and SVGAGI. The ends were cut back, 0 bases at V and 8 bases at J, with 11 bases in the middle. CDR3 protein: CASSYSGRGDEQFF. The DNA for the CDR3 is TGTGCCAGCAGTTACTCAGGGCGCGGCGATGAGCAGTTCTTC.

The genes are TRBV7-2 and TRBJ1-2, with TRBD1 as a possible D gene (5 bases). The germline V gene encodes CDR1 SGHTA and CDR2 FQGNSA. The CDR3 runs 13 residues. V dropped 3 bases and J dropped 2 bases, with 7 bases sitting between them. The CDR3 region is CASSLGVNYGYTF. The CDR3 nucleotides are TGTGCCAGCAGCTTGGGGGTCAACTATGGCTACACCTTC.

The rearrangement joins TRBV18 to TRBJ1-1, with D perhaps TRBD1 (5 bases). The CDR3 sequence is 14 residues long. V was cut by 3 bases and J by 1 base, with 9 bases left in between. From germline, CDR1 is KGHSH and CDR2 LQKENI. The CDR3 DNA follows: TGTGCCAGCTCACCTGCCAGGGAGAACACTGAAGCTTTCTTT. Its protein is CASSPARENTEAFF.

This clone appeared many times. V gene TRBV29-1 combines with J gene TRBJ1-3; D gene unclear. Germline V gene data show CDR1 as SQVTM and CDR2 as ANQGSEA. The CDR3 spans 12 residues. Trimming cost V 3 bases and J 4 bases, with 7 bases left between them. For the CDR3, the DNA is TGCAGCGTTGACAGTCCAGGAAACACCATATATTTT. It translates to CSVDSPGNTIYF.

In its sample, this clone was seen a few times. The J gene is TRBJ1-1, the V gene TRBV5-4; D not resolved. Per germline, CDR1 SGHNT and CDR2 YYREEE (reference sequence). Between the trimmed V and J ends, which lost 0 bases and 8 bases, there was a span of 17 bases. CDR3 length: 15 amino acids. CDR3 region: CASSLGPPGVGEAFF. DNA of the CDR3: TGTGCCAGCAGCTTGGGGCCACCCGGGGTCGGGGAAGCTTTCTTT.

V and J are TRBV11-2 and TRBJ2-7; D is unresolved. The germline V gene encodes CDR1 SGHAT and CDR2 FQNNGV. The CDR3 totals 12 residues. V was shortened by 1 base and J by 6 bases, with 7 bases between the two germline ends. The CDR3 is CASSLAKREQYF. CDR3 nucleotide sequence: TGTGCCAGCAGCTTAGCTAAACGCGAGCAGTACTTC.

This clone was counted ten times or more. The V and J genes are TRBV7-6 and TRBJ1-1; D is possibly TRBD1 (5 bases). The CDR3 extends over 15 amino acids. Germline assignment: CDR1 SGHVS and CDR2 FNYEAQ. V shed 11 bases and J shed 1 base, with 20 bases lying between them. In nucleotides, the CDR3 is TGTGCCTCCCGTTCCGGGGGAGAAAGGAACACTGAAGCTTTCTTT. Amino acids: CASRSGGERNTEAFF.

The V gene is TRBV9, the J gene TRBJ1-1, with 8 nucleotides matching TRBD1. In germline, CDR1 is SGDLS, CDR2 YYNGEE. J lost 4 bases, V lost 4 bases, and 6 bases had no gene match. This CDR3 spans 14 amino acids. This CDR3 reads CASSTRQGSTEAFF. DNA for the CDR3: TGTGCCAGCAGCACCCGACAGGGGTCCACTGAAGCTTTCTTT. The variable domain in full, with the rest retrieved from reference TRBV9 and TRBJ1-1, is DSGVTQTPKHLITATGQRVTLRCSPRSGDLSVYWYQQSLDQGLQFLIQYYNGEERAKGNILERFSAQQFPDLHSELNLSSLELGDSALYFCASSTRQGSTEAFFGQGTRLTVV.

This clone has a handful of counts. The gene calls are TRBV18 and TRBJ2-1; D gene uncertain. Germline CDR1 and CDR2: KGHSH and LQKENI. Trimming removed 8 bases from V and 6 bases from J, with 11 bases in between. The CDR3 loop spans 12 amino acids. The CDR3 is CASRRAINEQFF. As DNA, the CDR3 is TGTGCCAGCCGGCGCGCAATCAATGAGCAGTTCTTC.